The clone carrying this T cell receptor beta chain was picked up many times. Its target is not known. This specimen belongs to a study of early T cells in non-severe SARS-CoV-2 infection. Study-wide background: Sequencing of bulk RNA from unsorted whole blood was done, without chain pairing.

Study-level points and caveats: Database matching using VDJdb favored anti-spike CD8 responses, with private and CD4 specificities left missing.

In the library, individual cDNA molecules carried attached unique molecular identifiers. TCRdb re-called the 5' RACE reads with MiXCR, one entry per CDR3 protein. This table has roughly 100,000 distinct CDR3 sequences, roughly 12% appearing once. The receptor was isolated from an adult who was a healthcare worker with PCR-confirmed SARS-CoV-2 infection or an uninfected control (not recorded which). The sample here was whole blood, taken at baseline.

The CDR3: CASSMEQATGTQYF. The CDR3 DNA sequence: TGTGCCAGTAGTATGGAACAGGCCACCGGGACCCAGTACTTC. The V gene is TRBV19, the J gene TRBJ2-5, with a possible D match to TRBD1 (5 bases). Germline CDR1 is LNHDA and CDR2 is SQIVND (reference sequence). Trimming removed 3 bases at V and 7 bases at J, with 15 bases between. This CDR3 is built from 14 residues. The full variable domain, with the rest looked up from reference TRBV19 and TRBJ2-5, is DGGITQSPKYLFRKEGQNVTLSCEQNLNHDAMYWYRQDPGQGLRLIYYSQIVNDFQKGDIAEGYSVSREKKESFPLTVTSAQKNPTAFYLCASSMEQATGTQYFGPGTRLLVL.